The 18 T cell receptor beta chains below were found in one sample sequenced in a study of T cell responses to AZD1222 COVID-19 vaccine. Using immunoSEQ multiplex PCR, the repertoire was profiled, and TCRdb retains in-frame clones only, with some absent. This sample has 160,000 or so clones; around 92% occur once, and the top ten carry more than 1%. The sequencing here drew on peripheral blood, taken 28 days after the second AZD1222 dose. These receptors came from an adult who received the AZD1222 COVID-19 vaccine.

CDR3 loop: CASRLDSFLGQTSSNGYTF. The CDR3 DNA reads TGCGCCAGCAGGCTGGATAGTTTTTTGGGACAGACGAGTAGTAATGGCTACACCTTC. The rearrangement uses TRBV5-1 and TRBJ1-2; 7 nucleotides align to TRBD1. Looked up from germline, CDR1 is SGHRS and CDR2 is YFSETQ. The CDR3 runs 19 residues. J lost 6 bases, V lost 5 bases, and 25 bases had no gene match.

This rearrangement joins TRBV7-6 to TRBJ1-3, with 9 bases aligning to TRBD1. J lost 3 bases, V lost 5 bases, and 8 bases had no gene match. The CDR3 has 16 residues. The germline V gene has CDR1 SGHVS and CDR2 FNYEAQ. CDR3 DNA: TGTGCCAGCAGCATCAGGACAGGGGCGGGTGGAAACACCATATATTTT. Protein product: CASSIRTGAGGNTIYF.

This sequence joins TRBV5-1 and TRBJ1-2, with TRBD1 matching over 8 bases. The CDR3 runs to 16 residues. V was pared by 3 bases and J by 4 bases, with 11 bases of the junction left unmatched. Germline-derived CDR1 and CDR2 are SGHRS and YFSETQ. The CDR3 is CASSSTTGAQGYGYTF. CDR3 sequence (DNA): TGCGCCAGCAGCTCGACGACAGGGGCCCAAGGCTATGGCTACACCTTC. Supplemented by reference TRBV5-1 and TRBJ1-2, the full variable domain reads KAGVTQTPRYLIKTRGQQVTLSCSPISGHRSVSWYQQTPGQGLQFLFEYFSETQRNKGNFPGRFSGRQFSNSRSEMNVSTLELGDSALYLCASSSTTGAQGYGYTFGSGTRLTVV.

The CDR3 sequence: CASSYSAGSTSEQFF. The CDR3 DNA reads as TGTGCCAGCAGTTACTCGGCGGGTTCGACGAGCGAGCAGTTCTTC. The V gene is TRBV6-5, the J gene TRBJ2-1, with a weak D call TRBD2 (5 bases). The CDR3 is 15 amino acids. The V and J ends lost 0 bases and 10 bases respectively, with 16 bases between them. The germline V gene has CDR1 MNHEY and CDR2 SVGAGI.

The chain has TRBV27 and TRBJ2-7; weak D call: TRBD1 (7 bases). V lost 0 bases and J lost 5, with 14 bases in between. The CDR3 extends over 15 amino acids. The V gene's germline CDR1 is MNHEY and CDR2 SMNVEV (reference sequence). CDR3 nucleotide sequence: TGTGCCAGCAGTTTATCGGCAGGGGGGTATAACGAGCAGTACTTC. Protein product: CASSLSAGGYNEQYF.

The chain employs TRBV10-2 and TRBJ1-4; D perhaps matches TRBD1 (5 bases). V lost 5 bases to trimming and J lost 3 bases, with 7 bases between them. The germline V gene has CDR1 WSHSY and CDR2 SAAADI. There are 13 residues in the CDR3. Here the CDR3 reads CASSRGANEKLFF. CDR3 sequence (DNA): TGCGCCAGCAGTAGGGGTGCTAATGAAAAACTGTTTTTT.

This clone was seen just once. The DNA for the CDR3 is TGCGCCAGCAGCAAAGGACCGATGAACAATCAGCCCCAGCATTTT. This codes for CASSKGPMNNQPQHF. The J gene is TRBJ1-5, the V gene TRBV5-1; no reliable D call. The V end was cut by 4 bases, the J end by 3 bases, with 14 bases between. This CDR3 comprises 15 residues. In germline, CDR1 is SGHRS, CDR2 YFSETQ.

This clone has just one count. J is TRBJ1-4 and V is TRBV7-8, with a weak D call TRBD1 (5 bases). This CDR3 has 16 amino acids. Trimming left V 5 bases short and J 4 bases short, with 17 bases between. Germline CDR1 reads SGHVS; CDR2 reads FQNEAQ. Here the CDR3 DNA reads TGTGCCAGCAGCCCCCCCGGGGGGGATCTTAATGAAAAACTGTTTTTT. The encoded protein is CASSPPGGDLNEKLFF.

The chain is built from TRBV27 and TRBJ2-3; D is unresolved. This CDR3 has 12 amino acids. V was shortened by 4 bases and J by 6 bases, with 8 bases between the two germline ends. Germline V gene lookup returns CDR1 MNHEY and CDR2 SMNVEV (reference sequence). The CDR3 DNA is TGTGCCAGCAGTTCACACTTCGATACGCAGTATTTT. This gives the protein CASSSHFDTQYF.

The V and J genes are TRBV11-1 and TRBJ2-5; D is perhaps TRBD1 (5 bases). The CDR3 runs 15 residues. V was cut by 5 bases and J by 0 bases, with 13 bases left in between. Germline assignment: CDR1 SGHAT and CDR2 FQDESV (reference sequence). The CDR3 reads CASSPNRMYQETQYF. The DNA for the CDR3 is TGTGCCAGCAGCCCGAACAGGATGTACCAAGAGACCCAGTACTTC.

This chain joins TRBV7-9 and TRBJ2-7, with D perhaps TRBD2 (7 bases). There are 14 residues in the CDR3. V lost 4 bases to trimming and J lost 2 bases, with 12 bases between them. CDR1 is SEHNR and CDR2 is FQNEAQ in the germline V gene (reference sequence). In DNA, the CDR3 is TGTGCCAGCAGCTGGGGGGGCAGGGCCTACGAGCAGTACTTC. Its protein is CASSWGGRAYEQYF.

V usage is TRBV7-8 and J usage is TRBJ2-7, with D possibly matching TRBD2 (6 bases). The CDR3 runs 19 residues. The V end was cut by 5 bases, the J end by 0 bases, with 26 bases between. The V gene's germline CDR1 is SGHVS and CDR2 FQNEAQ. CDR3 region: CASSRRRDSFTGTSYEQYF. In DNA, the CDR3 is TGTGCCAGCAGCCGCCGCCGGGACTCCTTTACGGGAACCTCCTACGAGCAGTACTTC.

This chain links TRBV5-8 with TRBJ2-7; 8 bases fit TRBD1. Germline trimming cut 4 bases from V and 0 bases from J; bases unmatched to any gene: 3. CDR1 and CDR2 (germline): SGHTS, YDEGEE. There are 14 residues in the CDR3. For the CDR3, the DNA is TGTGCCAGCAGCCGACAGGGGAGCTCCTACGAGCAGTACTTC. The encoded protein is CASSRQGSSYEQYF.

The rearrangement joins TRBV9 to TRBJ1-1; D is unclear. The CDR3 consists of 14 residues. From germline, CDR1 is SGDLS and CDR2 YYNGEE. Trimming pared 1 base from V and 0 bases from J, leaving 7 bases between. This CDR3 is CASSVRALNTEAFF. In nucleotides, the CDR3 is TGTGCCAGCAGCGTACGAGCCTTGAACACTGAAGCTTTCTTT.

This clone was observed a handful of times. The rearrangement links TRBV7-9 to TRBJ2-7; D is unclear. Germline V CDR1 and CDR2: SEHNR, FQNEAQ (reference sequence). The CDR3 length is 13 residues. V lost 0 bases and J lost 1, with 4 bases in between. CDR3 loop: CASSLAGSYEQYF. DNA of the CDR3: TGTGCCAGCAGCTTAGCCGGTTCCTACGAGCAGTACTTC.

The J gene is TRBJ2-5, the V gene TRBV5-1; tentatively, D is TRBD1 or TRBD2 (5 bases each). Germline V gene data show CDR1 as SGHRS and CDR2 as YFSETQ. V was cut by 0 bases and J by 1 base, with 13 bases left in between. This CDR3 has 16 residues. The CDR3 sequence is CASSLAGAGAQETQYF. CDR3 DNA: TGCGCCAGCAGCTTGGCCGGGGCCGGGGCCCAAGAGACCCAGTACTTC.

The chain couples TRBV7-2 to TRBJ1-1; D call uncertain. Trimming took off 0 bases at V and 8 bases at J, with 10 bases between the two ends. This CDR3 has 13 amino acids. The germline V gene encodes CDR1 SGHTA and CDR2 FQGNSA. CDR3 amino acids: CASSLALGLEAFF. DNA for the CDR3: TGTGCCAGCAGCTTAGCGCTGGGCCTCGAAGCTTTCTTT.

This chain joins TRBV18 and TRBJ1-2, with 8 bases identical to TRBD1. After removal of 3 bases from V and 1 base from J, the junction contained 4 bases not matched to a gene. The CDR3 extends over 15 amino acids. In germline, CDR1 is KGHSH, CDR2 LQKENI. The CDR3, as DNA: TGTGCCAGCTCACCCTTGGACAGGGATAACTATGGCTACACCTTC. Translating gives CASSPLDRDNYGYTF.